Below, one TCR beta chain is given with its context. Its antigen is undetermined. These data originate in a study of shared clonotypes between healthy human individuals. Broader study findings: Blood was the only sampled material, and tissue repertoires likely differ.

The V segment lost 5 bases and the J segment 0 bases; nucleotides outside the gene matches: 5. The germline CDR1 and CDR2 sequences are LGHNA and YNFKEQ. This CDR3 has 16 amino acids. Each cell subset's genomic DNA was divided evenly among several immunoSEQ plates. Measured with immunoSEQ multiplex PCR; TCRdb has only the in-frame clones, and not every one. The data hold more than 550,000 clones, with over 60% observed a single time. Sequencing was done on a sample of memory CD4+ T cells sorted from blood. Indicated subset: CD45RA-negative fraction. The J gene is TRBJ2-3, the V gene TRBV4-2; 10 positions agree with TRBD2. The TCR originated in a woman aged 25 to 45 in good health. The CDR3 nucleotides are TGTGCCAGCAGCATTCGGACTAGCGGTAGCACAGATACGCAGTATTTT. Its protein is CASSIRTSGSTDTQYF.